The present entry profiles one T cell receptor (beta chain) with its context. Its antigen target is currently unknown. No base qualities exist here, and no much larger clone lies one base off it. This sample is drawn from a study of T cells of healthy individuals (dated by TCRdb to the late 2010s). At the junction V is shortened by 3 bases and J by 5 bases; bases outside the gene matches: 6. The CDR3 contains 14 residues, cysteine and phenylalanine counted. Only CDR3 DNA remains: 42 bases, in frame from the first base. Libraries were made using 5' RACE. Sequenced using an Illumina MiSeq. TCRdb trimmed the raw reads at Q25, called clones with MiXCR and kept productive beta chains. CDR3 protein sequences are deduplicated, and each keeps its most common genes and DNA. The sample has more than 60,000 distinct CDR3 sequences on record, 15% to 20% of them singletons. Of the sample, approximately 4.8% is held by the ten largest clones.

The chain is made from TRBV12-3 or TRBV12-4 and TRBJ1-2, with 7 bases matching TRBD1. The TCR comes from a human donor in good health. The nucleotide sequence is TGTGCCAGCAGTTTGCCAGGGGGGGAGTATGGCTACACCTTC. Its product reads: CASSLPGGEYGYTF.